Sequencing of this TCR beta chain was carried out in a study of blood T cell repertoires in COVID-19. Study details: There were acute and convalescent COVID-19 samples, and they came from the United States, Italy and Spain.

From germline, CDR1 is MDHEN and CDR2 SYDVKM. Deletions cut 6 bases from V and 1 base from J, with 21 bases between. The CDR3 contains 17 residues. Assay: immunoSEQ multiplex PCR; the TCRdb copy retains only in-frame clones and omits some. Of 99,000 or so clones in the sample, about 76% were seen once. The rearrangement uses TRBV28 and TRBJ1-2; D may be TRBD1 (6 bases). Sequenced material: peripheral blood. The sequence was collected from a man older than 75 with acute or convalescent COVID-19. In DNA, the CDR3 is TGTGCCAGCAGACCTTGGACAGCCCACGACCTTAACTATGGCTACACCTTC. This gives the protein CASRPWTAHDLNYGYTF.